Described below is a single T cell receptor (beta chain) sequence and its context. Its antigen has not been determined. No much larger clonotype is one base removed from it; base qualities were not supplied. The data derive from a study of shared clonotypes between healthy human individuals (TCRdb year 2020). At the level of the whole study: The cohort comprised two women and a few men aged 18 to 49 years. To increase sequencing depth and limit assay-specific biases, different laboratories used diverse techniques to prepare libraries and sequence TCR repertoires. Leukapheresis yielded between about 0.94 and 8.9 billion PBMCs per donor. Blood TCR repertoires of several healthy adults were deeply sequenced to estimate repertoire size and the extent of clonotype sharing between individuals. Per donor, three plates each were used for CD4 naive and CD4 memory, two for CD8 naive, and one for CD8 memory.

Points the paper makes about the study in general: Rarefaction of sorted-subset datasets indicated incomplete sequencing despite the large sequencing depth. Across a handful of donors, approximately 5% of naive CD4, roughly 3.3% of naive CD8, under 2.5% of memory CD4, and 0.4% to 0.45% of memory CD8 clonotypes were shared. Estimated clonotype richness was generally larger for naive than for memory subsets. Sampling was restricted to blood, and TCR repertoires in tissues likely differ from the TCR repertoires found in blood. Pairwise subsampling led to the expectation that sequencing depth would affect the degree of clonotype sharing among donors. Clonotypes shared by all four sorted-subset donors showed higher generation probabilities than non-shared clonotypes. The genetic and exposure-history diversity represented was limited by the small number of donors.

Via the germline V gene (reference sequence), CDR1 is SEHNR and CDR2 FQNEAQ. Deletion took 0 bases off V and 1 base off J, with a span of 8 bases between the germline ends. The CDR3 numbers 15 residues from cysteine through phenylalanine. The entry retains the CDR3 DNA only, 45 bases that are in frame from base 1. Healthy HIV-negative adults with no recently reported acute infections or vaccinations were included as donors. Every donor was a Caucasian adult living in Nashville, Tennessee, USA. CD4+ T cells were enriched by magnetic negative selection, after which naive cells were positively selected on CD45RA and the negative fraction was taken as the memory subset. Blood was collected by leukapheresis, and PBMCs were isolated by Ficoll-Histopaque density gradient centrifugation and then cryopreserved in liquid nitrogen vapor phase. Analytical flow cytometry was used to check the purity and quantity of each magnetically sorted T cell population. Each sorted fraction had its genomic DNA isolated and then quantified by UV absorbance on a Nanodrop 2000c.

TCR CDR3 regions were amplified from genomic DNA by multiplex PCR using the deep immunoSEQ assay. Extracted genomic DNA from each cell subset was distributed evenly across all wells of several immunoSEQ 96-well plates, and each plate was treated as a replicate. For sorted subsets, approximately 210 ng genomic DNA, equal to tens of thousands of T cell genomes, was loaded into each replicate PCR. Purified libraries were measured with a Qubit 3.0 fluorometer, size-checked on a Bioanalyzer 2100, and measured again with the KAPA Library Quantification kit. Each immunoSEQ 96-well plate was sequenced on its own single-read 150-cycle Illumina NextSeq 550 flow cell. The authors' pipeline ran thus. Because the immunoSEQ output included only junctional sequences and no quality scores, the filtering could not be the same as the filtering used for full-length reads. Sequences were annotated with PyIR, a Python wrapper for IgBLAST v1.9, and V/J genes and CDR3 were assigned using IMGT germline references. Reads with weak V/J assignments (E-value above 1e-6), missing CDR3, stop codons, out-of-frame junctions, or ambiguous translated residues were removed. V3J clonotypes were defined as sequences sharing an identical inferred V gene, J gene, and CDR3 amino acid sequence. Percentage overlap between repertoires was computed as shared unique clonotypes divided by the size of the smaller repertoire. Repertoire richness was assessed with RTK rarefaction, the Chao1 estimator, and Recon v2.1 estimates of unobserved clonotypes. For all TCRbeta clonotypes obtained by the gDNA method from a handful of donors, generation probabilities were computed with OLGA. The table comes from immuneACCESS by way of TCRdb, which keeps in-frame sequences with V and J called. Part of the clones is missing from these tables; in studies checked, under half for an unresolved V gene and the rest for unknown reasons. V and J calls and clone size follow that table, whereas D and trimming were derived from the DNA. Within this sample are about 2.4 million clones, with around nine tenths of them counted one time only. The ten biggest clones cover over 0.12% of the sample.

The TCR comes from a man aged 18 to 29 in good health. The sequence is built from TRBV7-9 and TRBJ2-3; the D gene is perhaps TRBD2, from 5 matching bases. Material for sequencing was naive CD4+ T cells sorted from blood. Read against the paper, the sample's cell subset or site label means: CD45RA+ positively selected. The DNA is as follows: TGTGCCAGCAGCTTAGCGGACTCACGCACAGATACGCAGTATTTT. Its protein product is CASSLADSRTDTQYF.